Below, 2 T cell receptor beta chains from the same sample are listed, as sequenced in a study of radiotherapy plus CTLA-4 blockade in lung cancer. Method: immunoSEQ multiplex PCR; TCRdb's copy keeps in-frame clones and lacks some. The repertoire holds tens of thousands of clones, with under 85% as singletons. Here the sequenced sample was peripheral blood, taken from a patient treated with radiotherapy plus ipilimumab. Source of these receptors: a human donor with non-small cell lung cancer who had stable disease on radiotherapy plus ipilimumab.

V gene TRBV10-1 combines with J gene TRBJ2-7; no clear D. Germline-derived CDR1 and CDR2 are WNHNN and SYGVQD (reference sequence). The V end was cut by 11 bases, the J end by 2 bases, with 19 bases between. The CDR3 totals 14 residues. Written as DNA, the CDR3 is TGCGCCGGACCCCAAAGGCGGCCGGCCTACGAGCAGTACTTC. This gives the protein CAGPQRRPAYEQYF.

The chain combines TRBV19 with TRBJ2-5; no reliable D call. The V end was cut by 5 bases, the J end by 0 bases, with 10 bases between. The CDR3 has 14 amino acids. Germline CDR1 LNHDA, CDR2 SQIVND (reference sequence). This CDR3 reads CASSALQYQETQYF. The CDR3 nucleotides are TGTGCCAGTAGTGCACTGCAGTACCAAGAGACCCAGTACTTC.